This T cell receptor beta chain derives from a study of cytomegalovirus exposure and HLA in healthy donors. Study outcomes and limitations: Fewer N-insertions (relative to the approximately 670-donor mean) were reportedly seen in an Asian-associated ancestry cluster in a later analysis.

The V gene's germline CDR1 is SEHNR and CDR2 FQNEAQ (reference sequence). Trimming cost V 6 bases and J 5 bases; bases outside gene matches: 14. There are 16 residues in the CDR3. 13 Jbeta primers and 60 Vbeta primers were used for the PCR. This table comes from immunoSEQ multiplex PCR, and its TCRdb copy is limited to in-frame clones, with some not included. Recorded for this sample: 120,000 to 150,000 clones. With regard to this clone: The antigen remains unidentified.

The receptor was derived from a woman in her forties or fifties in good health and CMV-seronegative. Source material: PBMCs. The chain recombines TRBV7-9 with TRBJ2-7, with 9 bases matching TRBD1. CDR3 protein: CASRYSGTGIPHEQYF. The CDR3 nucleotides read TGTGCCAGCAGGTATTCCGGGACAGGGATCCCCCACGAGCAGTACTTC.